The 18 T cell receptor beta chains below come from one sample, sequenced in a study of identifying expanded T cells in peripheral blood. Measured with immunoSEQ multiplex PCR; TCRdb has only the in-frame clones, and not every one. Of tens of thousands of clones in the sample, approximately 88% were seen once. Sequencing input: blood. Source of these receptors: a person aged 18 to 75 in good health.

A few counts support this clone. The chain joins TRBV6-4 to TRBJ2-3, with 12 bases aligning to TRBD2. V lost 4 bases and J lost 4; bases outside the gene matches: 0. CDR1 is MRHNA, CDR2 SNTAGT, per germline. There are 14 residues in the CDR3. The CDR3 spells CASSGTSGADTQYF. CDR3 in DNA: TGTGCCAGCAGTGGGACTAGCGGGGCAGATACGCAGTATTTT.

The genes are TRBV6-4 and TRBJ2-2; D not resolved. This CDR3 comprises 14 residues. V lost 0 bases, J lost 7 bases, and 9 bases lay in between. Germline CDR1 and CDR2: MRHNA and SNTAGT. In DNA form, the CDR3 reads TGTGCCAGCAGTGACTCGGGTACCGGCGGGGAGCTGTTTTTT. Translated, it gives CASSDSGTGGELFF.

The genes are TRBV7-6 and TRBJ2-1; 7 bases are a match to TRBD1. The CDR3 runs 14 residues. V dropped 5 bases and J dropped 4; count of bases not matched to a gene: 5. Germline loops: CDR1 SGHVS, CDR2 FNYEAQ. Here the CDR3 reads CASSRDSYYNEQFF. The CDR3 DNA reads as TGTGCCAGCAGCCGGGACAGCTATTACAATGAGCAGTTCTTC.

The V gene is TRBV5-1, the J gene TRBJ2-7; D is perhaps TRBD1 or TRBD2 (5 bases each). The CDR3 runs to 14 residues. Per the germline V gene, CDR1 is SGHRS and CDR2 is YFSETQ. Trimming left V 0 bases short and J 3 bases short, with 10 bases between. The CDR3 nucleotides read TGCGCCAGCAGCTTGGGGGGGTTCGGCTACGAGCAGTACTTC. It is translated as CASSLGGFGYEQYF.

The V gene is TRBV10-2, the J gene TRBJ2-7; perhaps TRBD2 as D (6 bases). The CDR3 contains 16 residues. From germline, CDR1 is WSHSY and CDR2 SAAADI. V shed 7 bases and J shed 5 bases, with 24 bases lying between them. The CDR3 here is CASNRGSTGWIDEQYF. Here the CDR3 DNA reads TGCGCCAGCAACCGGGGGTCTACAGGATGGATCGACGAGCAGTACTTC.

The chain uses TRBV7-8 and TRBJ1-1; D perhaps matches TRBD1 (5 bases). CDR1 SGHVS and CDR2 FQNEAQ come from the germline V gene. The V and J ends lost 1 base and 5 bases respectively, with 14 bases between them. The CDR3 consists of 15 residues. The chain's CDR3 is CASSLVAGQGTEAFF. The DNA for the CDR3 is TGTGCCAGCAGCTTAGTCGCTGGGCAGGGTACTGAAGCTTTCTTT.

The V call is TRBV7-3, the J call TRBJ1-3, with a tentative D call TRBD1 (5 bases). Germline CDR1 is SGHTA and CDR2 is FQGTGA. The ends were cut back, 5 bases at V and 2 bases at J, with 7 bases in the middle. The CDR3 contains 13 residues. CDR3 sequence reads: CASSQGTGNTIYF. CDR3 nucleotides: TGTGCCAGCAGCCAGGGAACTGGAAACACCATATATTTT.

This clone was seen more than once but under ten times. This CDR3 reads CASSEVAESTEAFF. CDR3 coding DNA: TGTGCCAGCAGTGAAGTGGCGGAGAGCACTGAAGCTTTCTTT. This sequence joins TRBV6-1 and TRBJ1-1; D is unclear. The CDR3 runs 14 residues. Germline V lookup: CDR1 MNHNS, CDR2 SASEGT. The V and J ends lost 1 base and 4 bases respectively, with 10 bases between them.

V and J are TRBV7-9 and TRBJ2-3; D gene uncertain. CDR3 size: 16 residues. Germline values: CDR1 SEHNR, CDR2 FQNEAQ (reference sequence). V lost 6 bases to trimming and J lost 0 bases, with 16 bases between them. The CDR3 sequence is CASSHPDWASTDTQYF. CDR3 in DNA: TGTGCCAGCAGTCATCCAGACTGGGCTAGCACAGATACGCAGTATTTT.

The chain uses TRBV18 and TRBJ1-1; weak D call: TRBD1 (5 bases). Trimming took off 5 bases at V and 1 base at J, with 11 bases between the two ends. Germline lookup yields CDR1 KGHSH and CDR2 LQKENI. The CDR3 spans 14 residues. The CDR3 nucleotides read TGTGCCAGCTCATTACTACAGGAGAACACTGAAGCTTTCTTT. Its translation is CASSLLQENTEAFF.

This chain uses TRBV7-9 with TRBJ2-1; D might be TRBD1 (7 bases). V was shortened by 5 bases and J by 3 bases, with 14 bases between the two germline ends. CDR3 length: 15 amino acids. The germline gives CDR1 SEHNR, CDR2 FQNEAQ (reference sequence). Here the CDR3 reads CASSPGGFRYNEQFF. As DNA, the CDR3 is TGTGCCAGCAGCCCAGGGGGGTTTCGCTACAATGAGCAGTTCTTC.

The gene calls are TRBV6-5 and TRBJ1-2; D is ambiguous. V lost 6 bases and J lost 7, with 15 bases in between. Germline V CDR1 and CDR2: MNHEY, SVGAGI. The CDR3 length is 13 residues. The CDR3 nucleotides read TGTGCCAGCAGCACACGGAGGGTCGGTGGCTACACCTTC. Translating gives CASSTRRVGGYTF.

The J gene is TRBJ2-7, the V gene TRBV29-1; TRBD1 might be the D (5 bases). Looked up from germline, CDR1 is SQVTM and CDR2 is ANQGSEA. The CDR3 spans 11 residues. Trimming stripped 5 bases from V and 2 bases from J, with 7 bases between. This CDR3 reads CSVKTAYEQYF. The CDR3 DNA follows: TGCAGCGTTAAGACAGCCTACGAGCAGTACTTC.

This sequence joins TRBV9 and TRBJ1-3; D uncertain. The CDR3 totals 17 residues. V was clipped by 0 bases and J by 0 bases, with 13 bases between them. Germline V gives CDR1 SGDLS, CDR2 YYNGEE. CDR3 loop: CASSVAIEGTSGNTIYF. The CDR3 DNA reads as TGTGCCAGCAGCGTAGCCATTGAGGGAACCTCTGGAAACACCATATATTTT.

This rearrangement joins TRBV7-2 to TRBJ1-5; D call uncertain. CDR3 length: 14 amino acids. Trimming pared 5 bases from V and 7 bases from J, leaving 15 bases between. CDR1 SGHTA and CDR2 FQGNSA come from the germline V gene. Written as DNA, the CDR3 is TGTGCCAGCAGCCCACGACGGACGTGGCAGCCCCAGCATTTT. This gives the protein CASSPRRTWQPQHF.

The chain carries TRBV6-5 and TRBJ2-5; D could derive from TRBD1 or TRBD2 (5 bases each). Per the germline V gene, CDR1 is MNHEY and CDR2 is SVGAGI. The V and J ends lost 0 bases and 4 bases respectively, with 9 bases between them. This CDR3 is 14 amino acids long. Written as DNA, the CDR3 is TGTGCCAGCAGTTACTCCCGAGGGGTAGAGACCCAGTACTTC. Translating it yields CASSYSRGVETQYF.

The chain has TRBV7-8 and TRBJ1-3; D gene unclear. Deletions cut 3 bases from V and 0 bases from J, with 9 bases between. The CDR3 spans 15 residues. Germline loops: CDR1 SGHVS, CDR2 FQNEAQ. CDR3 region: CASSLFQFSGNTIYF. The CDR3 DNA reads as TGTGCCAGCAGCTTGTTCCAGTTCTCTGGAAACACCATATATTTT. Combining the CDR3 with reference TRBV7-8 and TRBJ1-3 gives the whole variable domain GAGVSQSPRYKVAKRGQDVALRCDPISGHVSLFWYQQALGQGPEFLTYFQNEAQLDKSGLPSDRFFAERPEGSVSTLKIQRTQQEDSAVYLCASSLFQFSGNTIYFGEGSWLTVV.

CDR3 sequence (DNA): TGTGCCAGTAGTATGGCGGTGGGGACACATACAGATACGCAGTATTTT. It yields the protein CASSMAVGTHTDTQYF. V usage is TRBV19 and J usage is TRBJ2-3, with TRBD1 as a possible D gene (6 bases). Per germline, CDR1 LNHDA and CDR2 SQIVND (reference sequence). The CDR3 extends over 16 amino acids. The V end was cut by 3 bases, the J end by 3 bases, with 16 bases between.